This T cell receptor (beta chain) was found in a study of CD8 T cells in Susac syndrome. The T cells that were sequenced for TCR beta were CD8+ and CD4+ cells from blood. RNA amounts of roughly 0.5 to 1 ug underwent reverse transcription with random hexamers. Amplification of the TCR beta CDR3 was carried out by immunoSEQ multiplex PCR, which spanned a total of 54 Vbeta and 13 Jbeta segments. TCRdb re-called the immunoSEQ multiplex PCR reads with MiXCR, one entry per CDR3 protein. The sample records about 160,000 distinct CDR3 sequences, 92% being singletons. The CDR3 extends over 13 amino acids. The germline V gene encodes CDR1 DFQATT and CDR2 SNEGSKA (reference sequence). The germline V and J ends were trimmed by 5 bases and 8 bases, with 16 bases remaining between them.

The gene calls are TRBV20-1 and TRBJ1-3, with a weak D call TRBD1 (5 bases). This sequence originates from a human donor in good health. The sample consisted of CD4+ T cells from PBMCs. CDR3 sequence: CSAPHRGGDTIYF. DNA for the CDR3: TGCAGTGCTCCTCACCGGGGCGGGGACACCATATATTTT.